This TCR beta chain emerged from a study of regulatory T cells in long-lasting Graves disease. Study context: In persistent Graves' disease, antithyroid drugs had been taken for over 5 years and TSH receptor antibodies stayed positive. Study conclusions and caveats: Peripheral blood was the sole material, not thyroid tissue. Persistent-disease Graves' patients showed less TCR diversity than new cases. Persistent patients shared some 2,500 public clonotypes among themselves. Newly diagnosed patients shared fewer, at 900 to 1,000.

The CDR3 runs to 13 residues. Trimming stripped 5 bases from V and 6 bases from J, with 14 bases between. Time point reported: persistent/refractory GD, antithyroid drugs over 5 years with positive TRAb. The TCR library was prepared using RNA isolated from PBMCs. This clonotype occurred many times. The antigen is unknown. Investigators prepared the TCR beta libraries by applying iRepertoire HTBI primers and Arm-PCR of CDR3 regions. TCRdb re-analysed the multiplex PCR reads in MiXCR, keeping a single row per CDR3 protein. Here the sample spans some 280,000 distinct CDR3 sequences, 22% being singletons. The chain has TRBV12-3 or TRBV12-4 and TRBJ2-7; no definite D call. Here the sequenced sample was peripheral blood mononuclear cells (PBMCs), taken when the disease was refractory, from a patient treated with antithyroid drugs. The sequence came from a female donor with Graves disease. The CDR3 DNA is TGTGCCAGCAGTGACGCAGGCCTAGGCGAGCAGTACTTC. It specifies CASSDAGLGEQYF.